This TCR beta chain was captured in a study of identical twins' blood T cells. Whole-study findings and limits: Top TCRbeta clonotypes were shared more with twin than unrelated donors.

Between the trimmed V and J ends, which lost 5 bases and 3 bases, there was a span of 9 bases. The V gene's germline CDR1 is SGHKS and CDR2 YYEKEE (reference sequence). The CDR3 covers 13 residues. This clonotype appeared a few times. Antigen: not known. TCRdb re-called the 5' RACE reads through MiXCR, storing one row per CDR3 protein. This sample yields 300,000 to 450,000 distinct CDR3 sequences, of which over 25% are seen a single time; 6.1% belongs to the top ten. Likely shared infections and vaccines: all three twin pairs were reared together. The chain uses TRBV5-5 and TRBJ1-5; D remains ambiguous. The receptor comes from a woman aged 18-49 years in good health. The material sequenced was PBMCs. DNA of the CDR3: TGTGCCAGCAGTAAGGGCCCCAATCAGCCCCAGCATTTT. This encodes CASSKGPNQPQHF.